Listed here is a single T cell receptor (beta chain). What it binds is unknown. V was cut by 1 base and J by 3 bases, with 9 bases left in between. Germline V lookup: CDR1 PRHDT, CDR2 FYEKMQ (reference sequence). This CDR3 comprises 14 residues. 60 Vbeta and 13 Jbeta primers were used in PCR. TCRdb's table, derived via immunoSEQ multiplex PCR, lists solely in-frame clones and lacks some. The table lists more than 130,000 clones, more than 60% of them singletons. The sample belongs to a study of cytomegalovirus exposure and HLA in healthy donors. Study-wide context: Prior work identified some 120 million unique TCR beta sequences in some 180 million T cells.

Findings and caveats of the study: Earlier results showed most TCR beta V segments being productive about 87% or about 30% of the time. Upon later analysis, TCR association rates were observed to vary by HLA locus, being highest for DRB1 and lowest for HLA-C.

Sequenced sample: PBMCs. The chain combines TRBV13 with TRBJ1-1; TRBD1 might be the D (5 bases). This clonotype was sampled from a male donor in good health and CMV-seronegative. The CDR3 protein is CASSLAGYDTEAFF. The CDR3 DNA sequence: TGTGCCAGCAGCTTAGCAGGGTATGACACTGAAGCTTTCTTT. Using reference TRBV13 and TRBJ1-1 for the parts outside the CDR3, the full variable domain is AAGVIQSPRHLIKEKRETATLKCYPIPRHDTVYWYQQGPGQDPQFLISFYEKMQSDKGSIPDRFSAQQFSDYHSELNMSSLELGDSALYFCASSLAGYDTEAFFGQGTRLTVV.